This record looks at one T cell receptor (beta chain) sequence and its context. Method: immunoSEQ multiplex PCR; TCRdb's copy keeps in-frame clones and lacks some. In the table there are 200,000 to 250,000 clones, 65% to 85% of which are singletons. The data stem from a study of blood T cell repertoires in COVID-19. Study details: PBMCs, B-cell-depleted T cells, or T cells were the source of the cDNA or gDNA that made up the material.

This receptor was identified in a woman aged 25-40 years who had recovered from COVID-19. The sequenced sample was peripheral blood.

CDR3 bases: TGTGCCAGCAGCCACCTTCCGGGGGAGAACACTGAAGCTTTCTTT. Protein sequence: CASSHLPGENTEAFF. The rearrangement joins TRBV28 to TRBJ1-1, with D possibly being TRBD1 (5 bases). Germline CDR1 reads MDHEN; CDR2 reads SYDVKM. The CDR3 is made up of 15 amino acids. V shed 6 bases and J shed 1 base, with 15 bases lying between them.